The rows below give T cell receptor beta chains drawn from one sample of a study of T cells in Graves' hyperthyroidism and ophthalmopathy. TCRdb redid the calling of the multiplex PCR reads with MiXCR, one entry per CDR3 protein. The sample has 300,000 to 450,000 distinct CDR3 sequences; roughly 13% are singletons. Sequenced input: blood. The receptor source for this set is a woman younger than 35 with Graves' hyperthyroidism. Both conserved end residues are part of each CDR3. Fields, in order: V gene, CDR3 length, J gene, D gene, clone size, CDR3 protein, CDR3 DNA. A D gene is named only where the DNA matches it firmly. The size entry is marked missing in some rows and otherwise reads once, few, many or a size class.

V gene: TRBV19
CDR3 length: 16
J gene: TRBJ1-5
D gene: -
clone size: few
CDR3 protein: CASSIPGPPRAQPQHF
CDR3 DNA: TGTGCCAGTAGTATCCCCGGGCCTCCGAGGGCTCAGCCCCAGCATTTT

V gene: TRBV6-1
CDR3 length: 16
J gene: TRBJ1-5
D gene: TRBD1
clone size: many
CDR3 protein: CASSEVPTGGNQPQHF
CDR3 DNA: TGTGCCAGCAGTGAAGTCCCGACAGGGGGTAATCAGCCCCAGCATTTT

V gene: TRBV5-1
CDR3 length: 15
J gene: TRBJ2-1
D gene: -
clone size: -
CDR3 protein: CASSRTTGSENEQFF
CDR3 DNA: TGCGCCAGCAGTCGGACGACAGGCTCCGAGAATGAGCAGTTCTTC

V gene: TRBV24-1
CDR3 length: 14
J gene: TRBJ2-1
D gene: -
clone size: many
CDR3 protein: CATSDLRRGNEQFF
CDR3 DNA: TGTGCCACCAGTGATCTACGCCGGGGCAATGAGCAGTTCTTC

V gene: TRBV4-1
CDR3 length: 16
J gene: TRBJ2-1
D gene: TRBD1
clone size: -
CDR3 protein: CASSHARTGTYNEQFF
CDR3 DNA: TGCGCCAGCAGCCACGCGAGGACAGGGACCTACAATGAGCAGTTCTTC

V gene: TRBV9
CDR3 length: 14
J gene: TRBJ1-2
D gene: TRBD1
clone size: many
CDR3 protein: CASSQPGQLFGYTF
CDR3 DNA: TGTGCCAGCAGCCAACCGGGACAGCTTTTCGGCTACACCTTC

V gene: TRBV28
CDR3 length: 15
J gene: TRBJ1-4
D gene: TRBD1
clone size: few
CDR3 protein: CASSLSGTGNEKLFF
CDR3 DNA: TGTGCCAGCAGTTTATCCGGGACAGGGAACGAAAAACTGTTTTTT

V gene: TRBV12-3/TRBV12-4
CDR3 length: 14
J gene: TRBJ2-7
D gene: TRBD2
clone size: few
CDR3 protein: CASTISGRAYEQYF
CDR3 DNA: TGTGCCAGCACCATTAGCGGGAGGGCCTACGAGCAGTACTTC

V gene: TRBV6-1
CDR3 length: 16
J gene: TRBJ2-2
D gene: TRBD1
clone size: many
CDR3 protein: CASSVLQGDDTGELFF
CDR3 DNA: TGTGCCAGCAGTGTATTACAGGGGGACGACACCGGGGAGCTGTTTTTT

V gene: TRBV19
CDR3 length: 18
J gene: TRBJ1-5
D gene: -
clone size: -
CDR3 protein: CASSIPPQWTDSNQPQHF
CDR3 DNA: TGTGCCAGTAGTATCCCACCCCAATGGACGGATAGCAATCAGCCCCAGCATTTT

V gene: TRBV27
CDR3 length: 16
J gene: TRBJ1-4
D gene: TRBD1
clone size: few
CDR3 protein: CASSPMKDRVGEKLFF
CDR3 DNA: TGTGCCAGCAGTCCGATGAAAGACAGGGTCGGGGAAAAACTGTTTTTT

V gene: TRBV27
CDR3 length: 18
J gene: TRBJ2-2
D gene: TRBD2
clone size: many
CDR3 protein: CASRSTRGSSRNTGELFF
CDR3 DNA: TGTGCCAGCAGAAGCACCCGCGGGAGCTCTAGGAACACCGGGGAGCTGTTTTTT

V gene: TRBV20-1
CDR3 length: 15
J gene: TRBJ1-6
D gene: TRBD1
clone size: many
CDR3 protein: CSASAIQGGRSPLHF
CDR3 DNA: TGCAGTGCTAGTGCGATCCAGGGGGGACGTTCACCCCTCCACTTT

V gene: TRBV5-1
CDR3 length: 17
J gene: TRBJ2-1
D gene: TRBD2
clone size: many
CDR3 protein: CASSLGGGGPIYNEQFF
CDR3 DNA: TGCGCCAGCAGCTTGGGCGGCGGGGGGCCAATTTACAATGAGCAGTTCTTC

V gene: TRBV28
CDR3 length: 16
J gene: TRBJ2-1
D gene: -
clone size: many
CDR3 protein: CASSLSVGGRVHEQFF
CDR3 DNA: TGTGCCAGCAGCCTGTCAGTGGGTGGCAGGGTTCATGAGCAGTTCTTC

V gene: TRBV12-3/TRBV12-4
CDR3 length: 13
J gene: TRBJ2-1
D gene: TRBD2
clone size: few
CDR3 protein: CASSFLDLAGEFF
CDR3 DNA: TGTGCCAGCAGTTTCCTCGACTTAGCGGGGGAGTTCTTC

V gene: TRBV29-1
CDR3 length: 14
J gene: TRBJ1-1
D gene: -
clone size: -
CDR3 protein: CSVVYNLMNTEAFF
CDR3 DNA: TGCAGCGTTGTTTATAACCTCATGAACACTGAAGCTTTCTTT

V gene: TRBV28
CDR3 length: 14
J gene: TRBJ1-5
D gene: -
clone size: many
CDR3 protein: CASSLTGADQPQHF
CDR3 DNA: TGTGCCAGCAGTTTAACGGGGGCTGATCAGCCCCAGCATTTT

V gene: TRBV2
CDR3 length: 13
J gene: TRBJ2-2
D gene: -
clone size: many
CDR3 protein: CARGGSNTGELFF
CDR3 DNA: TGTGCCAGAGGGGGATCGAACACCGGGGAGCTGTTTTTT

V gene: TRBV6-5
CDR3 length: 14
J gene: TRBJ1-6
D gene: TRBD1
clone size: many
CDR3 protein: CASSYGTEYSPLHF
CDR3 DNA: TGTGCCAGCAGTTACGGGACAGAGTATTCACCCCTCCACTTT

V gene: TRBV20-1
CDR3 length: 13
J gene: TRBJ1-5
D gene: -
clone size: many
CDR3 protein: CSACGAYNQPQHF
CDR3 DNA: TGCAGTGCTTGCGGGGCTTACAATCAGCCCCAGCATTTT

V gene: TRBV28
CDR3 length: 14
J gene: TRBJ2-7
D gene: -
clone size: many
CDR3 protein: CASSLQGLGNEQYF
CDR3 DNA: TGTGCCAGCAGTTTACAGGGGTTGGGGAACGAGCAGTACTTC

V gene: TRBV6-2/TRBV6-3
CDR3 length: 15
J gene: TRBJ1-1
D gene: TRBD1
clone size: many
CDR3 protein: CASSWNPRQGTEAFF
CDR3 DNA: TGTGCCAGCAGCTGGAATCCCCGACAGGGGACTGAAGCTTTCTTT

V gene: TRBV28
CDR3 length: 14
J gene: TRBJ1-1
D gene: TRBD1
clone size: many
CDR3 protein: CASSSWTGRTEAFF
CDR3 DNA: TGTGCCAGCAGTTCGTGGACAGGGCGCACTGAAGCTTTCTTT

V gene: TRBV28
CDR3 length: 18
J gene: TRBJ1-6
D gene: TRBD1
clone size: many
CDR3 protein: CASSLGGQGSSYNSPLHF
CDR3 DNA: TGTGCCAGCAGTTTAGGTGGACAGGGAAGCTCCTATAATTCACCCCTCCACTTT

V gene: TRBV12-3/TRBV12-4
CDR3 length: 13
J gene: TRBJ1-1
D gene: -
clone size: many
CDR3 protein: CASSLAMNTEAFF
CDR3 DNA: TGTGCCAGCAGTTTGGCGATGAACACTGAAGCTTTCTTT

V gene: TRBV29-1
CDR3 length: 14
J gene: TRBJ2-3
D gene: TRBD1
clone size: many
CDR3 protein: CSLGTGASTDTQYF
CDR3 DNA: TGCAGCCTTGGGACAGGGGCCAGCACAGATACGCAGTATTTT